This TCR beta chain stems from a study of cytomegalovirus exposure and HLA in healthy donors. Study-level background: Earlier work reported some 110 million unique TCR beta sequences from about 170 million T cells. General observations from the study: Later work found that TCR association rates differed between HLA loci; DRB1 had the most and HLA-C the fewest. Some V segments, including TRBV6-2 and TRBV6-3, were excluded as indistinguishable. By a later analysis, the bulk of CMV-associated TCR beta chains appeared HLA-restricted.

PCR used 60 Vbeta primers and 13 Jbeta primers. Sequencing was performed with immunoSEQ multiplex PCR; in TCRdb, only in-frame clones are kept and a portion is missing. The top ten clones hold 4.2% of a sample with under 100,000 clones, roughly 79% of them seen once. Worth noting for this clone: Its antigen is undetermined.

Germline CDR1 reads SGHAT; CDR2 reads FQNNGV. Trimming took off 3 bases at V and 8 bases at J, with 11 bases between the two ends. The CDR3 contains 13 residues. This receptor was identified in a woman aged 65 to 85 in good health and CMV-seropositive. The rearrangement uses TRBV11-2 and TRBJ2-1; unclear D gene. The sequenced sample consisted of PBMCs. The CDR3 reads CASSFLVADEQFF. CDR3 DNA: TGTGCCAGCAGCTTTTTAGTCGCGGATGAGCAGTTCTTC.